This T cell receptor (beta chain) came from a study of blood T cell repertoires in COVID-19. Whole-study context: Specimens from acute and convalescent COVID-19 originated in the United States, Italy and Spain. Nucleic acid was either cDNA or gDNA, and it came from T cells, B-cell-depleted T cells, or PBMCs.

The CDR3 has 15 amino acids. V lost 7 bases and J lost 5, with 20 bases in between. CDR1 and CDR2 (germline): MNHNY, SVGAGI (reference sequence). In the study's own analysis: Estimation of nucleated cell counts relied on the amplification of reference gene primers. TCRdb's copy holds only in-frame clones and misses some; the assay was immunoSEQ multiplex PCR. That table supplies the V and J calls and clone size; D and trimming were determined from the DNA. The sample contains about 130,000 clones, more than 70% of which appear only once. The sequence was obtained from a man between 65 and 85 years old with acute or convalescent COVID-19. The material sequenced was peripheral blood. The V and J genes are TRBV6-6 and TRBJ1-2; no reliable D call. CDR3 DNA sequence: TGTGCCAGCACCTCAGCGAAAGGTGACGTTTATGGCTACACCTTC. Encoded protein: CASTSAKGDVYGYTF.